One and the same sample provided the 30 T cell receptor beta chains below, sequenced in a study of blood T cell repertoires in COVID-19. TCRdb's table, derived via immunoSEQ multiplex PCR, lists solely in-frame clones and lacks some. The sample lists 280,000 or so clones, just under 90% occurring once. The sequencing input was PBMCs or T cells enriched from blood (not recorded which). The source is a woman between 45 and 65 years old who had been exposed to COVID-19.

The chain employs TRBV5-1 and TRBJ2-3, with 7 bases aligning to TRBD2. With V trimmed by 0 bases and J by 2 bases, 9 bases remained unmatched. CDR3 size: 17 residues. Germline lookup yields CDR1 SGHRS and CDR2 YFSETQ. The CDR3 DNA is TGCGCCAGCAGCTTGGCGTTCGGGACTACCGACACAGATACGCAGTATTTT. Encoded protein: CASSLAFGTTDTDTQYF.

This chain connects TRBV6-5 to TRBJ1-5; no definite D call. The V end lost 2 bases, the J end lost 11 bases, and 7 bases lay between the germline ends. Germline lookup yields CDR1 MNHEY and CDR2 SVGAGI. This CDR3 spans 11 amino acids. DNA of the CDR3: TGTGCCAGCAGTTACACTTCCGCCCAGCATTTT. Translated: CASSYTSAQHF.

The rearrangement joins TRBV27 to TRBJ1-2; weak D call: TRBD1 (5 bases). V was pared by 8 bases and J by 1 base, with 20 bases between. The CDR3 runs to 16 residues. The germline gives CDR1 MNHEY, CDR2 SMNVEV (reference sequence). Here the CDR3 reads CASRPPRVTDNYGYTF. The CDR3 DNA reads as TGTGCCAGCCGACCCCCTCGGGTGACAGATAACTATGGCTACACCTTC.

V usage is TRBV6-4 and J usage is TRBJ1-5; D is unresolved. This CDR3 is 17 amino acids long. V lost 1 base, J lost 0 bases, and 13 bases lay in between. Germline loops: CDR1 MRHNA, CDR2 SNTAGT. CDR3 region: CASSDFWLRDSNQPQHF. The CDR3 nucleotides read TGTGCCAGCAGTGACTTTTGGCTCCGGGATAGCAATCAGCCCCAGCATTTT.

The CDR3 nucleotides read TGTGCCAGCAGGGTCAGGGGGCGCCTATACAATGAGCAGTTCTTC. This encodes CASRVRGRLYNEQFF. V usage is TRBV27 and J usage is TRBJ2-1; 8 bases agree with TRBD1. Germline V gene lookup returns CDR1 MNHEY and CDR2 SMNVEV (reference sequence). The CDR3 is made up of 15 amino acids. Trimming cost V 6 bases and J 4 bases; bases outside gene matches: 8.

This sequence joins TRBV1 and TRBJ2-7; the table's D call, TRBD2, has no DNA check behind it. TRBV1 is listed as a pseudogene. This CDR3 spans 12 amino acids. CDR3 nucleotide sequence: TGCACCAGCAGCCAAGACGATAGAGATGGTTTGGTC. The encoded protein is CTSSQDDRDGLV.

This clone was counted a single time. The V and J genes are TRBV7-9 and TRBJ2-7, with TRBD2 matching 9 bases. V gave up 7 bases and J gave up 2 bases; unmatched junction bases: 9. Germline assignment: CDR1 SEHNR and CDR2 FQNEAQ (reference sequence). CDR3 length: 15 residues. The CDR3 sequence is CASTLGSGGTYEQYF. As DNA, the CDR3 is TGTGCCAGCACCCTGGGAAGCGGGGGGACCTACGAGCAGTACTTC.

The chain recombines TRBV20-1 with TRBJ2-7, with 9 bases lining up with TRBD1. The CDR3 length is 14 residues. Germline assignment: CDR1 DFQATT and CDR2 SNEGSKA (reference sequence). The J segment lost 5 bases and the V segment lost 3 bases, leaving 8 bases of the junction unmatched. DNA of the CDR3: TGCAGTGCTAGTGGGGGACAGGGTGCGAACGAGCAGTACTTC. Amino acids: CSASGGQGANEQYF.

The rearrangement joins TRBV29-1 to TRBJ2-6; D gene unclear. Germline-derived CDR1 and CDR2 are SQVTM and ANQGSEA. The CDR3 loop spans 15 amino acids. The V end lost 1 base, the J end lost 0 bases, and 7 bases lay between the germline ends. CDR3 in DNA: TGCAGCGTTGAAGGTGGAGACTCTGGGGCCAACGTCCTGACTTTC. Translated: CSVEGGDSGANVLTF.

The chain is built from TRBV28 and TRBJ1-4; D unresolved. The V end lost 6 bases, the J end lost 8 bases, and 16 bases lay between the germline ends. Germline CDR1 reads MDHEN; CDR2 reads SYDVKM. The CDR3 is made up of 14 amino acids. The DNA for the CDR3 is TGTGCCAGCAGCCCGACCGGGGAGGGCGAAAAACTGTTTTTT. Its translation: CASSPTGEGEKLFF.

The V call is TRBV11-3, the J call TRBJ2-7, with TRBD1 matching over 7 bases. Unmatched junction bases numbered 5, after V lost 2 bases and J lost 4 bases. The CDR3 has 14 amino acids. The V gene's germline CDR1 is SGHNT and CDR2 YENEEA. The DNA of the CDR3 is TGTGCCAGCAGCTTAAACGCAGGGGGTTACGAGCAGTACTTC. Translation: CASSLNAGGYEQYF.

As for this clone: The germline gene is not matched at one end of the junction; a read error may be the cause. The chain has TRBV4-2 and TRBJ1-1; TRBD1 aligns across 7 bases. This CDR3 is built from 16 residues. Germline CDR1 LGHNA, CDR2 YNFKEQ. CDR3 loop: CASSQALQQGNTEAFF. The CDR3 DNA reads as TGTGCCAGCAGCCAAGCGCTTCAACAGGGGAACACTGAAGCCTTCTTT.

This rearrangement joins TRBV15 to TRBJ1-2; a possible D gene is TRBD1 (5 bases). There are 11 residues in the CDR3. V lost 10 bases, J lost 4 bases, and 10 bases lay in between. CDR1 is LNHNV, CDR2 YYDKDF, per germline (reference sequence). CDR3 region: CAIRGFYGYTF. The CDR3 region has the DNA TGTGCCATAAGGGGTTTCTATGGCTACACCTTC.

This chain links TRBV9 with TRBJ1-4; the D gene is possibly TRBD1 (5 bases). This CDR3 is 13 amino acids long. Germline-derived CDR1 and CDR2 are SGDLS and YYNGEE. V was clipped by 3 bases and J by 8 bases, with 11 bases between them. CDR3 coding DNA: TGTGCCAGCAGCGGGCAGGGCGGAGAAAAACTGTTTTTT. As protein: CASSGQGGEKLFF.

The chain uses TRBV27 and TRBJ1-6, with D tentatively TRBD1 (5 bases). The germline V gene encodes CDR1 MNHEY and CDR2 SMNVEV (reference sequence). The V end lost 6 bases, the J end lost 7 bases, and 16 bases lay between the germline ends. The CDR3 length is 15 residues. CDR3 sequence reads: CASSISGAGNSPLHF. CDR3 in DNA: TGTGCCAGCAGCATCTCTGGGGCTGGAAATTCACCCCTCCACTTT.

In its sample, this clone was seen once. The rearrangement links TRBV20-1 to TRBJ2-5; D is uncertain. Trimming cost V 3 bases and J 5 bases, with 10 bases left between them. Per the germline V gene, CDR1 is DFQATT and CDR2 is SNEGSKA (reference sequence). This CDR3 comprises 12 residues. CDR3 in DNA: TGCAGTGCTAGTGATAGTATCGAGACCCAGTACTTC. Amino acid sequence: CSASDSIETQYF.

The chain is built from TRBV28 and TRBJ1-1, with TRBD1 matching 7 bases. The length of the CDR3 is 15 residues. V lost 5 bases and J lost 4; bases outside the gene matches: 10. Germline-derived CDR1 and CDR2 are MDHEN and SYDVKM. The CDR3 sequence: CASSRTGGLSTEAFF. The CDR3 DNA follows: TGTGCCAGCAGTCGGACAGGCGGGTTGAGCACTGAAGCTTTCTTT. The full variable domain, rest sourced from reference TRBV28 and TRBJ1-1, is DVKVTQSSRYLVKRTGEKVFLECVQDMDHENMFWYRQDPGLGLRLIYFSYDVKMKEKGDIPEGYSVSREKKERFSLILESASTNQTSMYLCASSRTGGLSTEAFFGQGTRLTVV.

The chain combines TRBV10-3 with TRBJ1-2; D unclear. V was shortened by 4 bases and J by 2 bases, with 5 bases between the two germline ends. The germline gives CDR1 ENHRY, CDR2 SYGVKD. The CDR3 extends over 12 amino acids. CDR3 nucleotides: TGTGCCATCAGTGGCCAGAACTATGGCTACACCTTC. Its translation is CAISGQNYGYTF.

The rearrangement links TRBV5-1 to TRBJ1-5; 7 bases fit TRBD1. J gave up 7 bases and V 2 bases, and 12 bases lay outside the gene matches. The CDR3 totals 16 residues. The V gene's germline CDR1 is SGHRS and CDR2 YFSETQ. The CDR3 nucleotides read TGCGCCAGCAGCTTCGAACCGGGACAGCCCGGGCAGCCCCAGCATTTT. This gives the protein CASSFEPGQPGQPQHF.

The J gene is TRBJ2-7, the V gene TRBV6-5; 8 bases match TRBD1. The CDR3 is 14 residues long. V lost 10 bases to trimming and J lost 6 bases; unmatched junction nucleotides: 14. The V gene's germline CDR1 is MNHEY and CDR2 SVGAGI. The CDR3 is CATKGDRRLAEQYF. The CDR3, as DNA: TGTGCCACAAAGGGGGACAGGAGGCTGGCCGAGCAGTACTTC.

This rearrangement joins TRBV5-8 to TRBJ2-7; 11 bases align to TRBD1. CDR1 and CDR2 from the germline V gene are SGHTS and YDEGEE. The CDR3 sequence is 16 residues long. The V and J ends lost 2 bases and 4 bases, in that order; junction bases with no gene match: 8. The CDR3 sequence: CASSFKLGQGAYEQYF. DNA of the CDR3: TGTGCCAGCAGCTTCAAACTCGGACAGGGGGCTTACGAGCAGTACTTC.

V and J are TRBV6-5 and TRBJ2-2, with TRBD2 matching over 11 bases. CDR3 length equals 16 residues. V shed 0 bases, J shed 10 bases, and the junction held 7 bases outside the gene matches. Germline-derived CDR1 and CDR2 are MNHEY and SVGAGI. In DNA, the CDR3 is TGTGCCAGCAGTTACTCGTTAGCGGGGGGGGCCGCGGAGCTGTTTTTT. It specifies CASSYSLAGGAAELFF.

V gene TRBV18 combines with J gene TRBJ1-6; 7 bases are a match to TRBD1. Germline V gene sequence: CDR1 KGHSH, CDR2 LQKENI. The CDR3 spans 15 residues. The V gene end was trimmed by 3 bases and the J gene end by 5 bases; junction bases not matched to a gene: 4. CDR3 sequence (DNA): TGTGCCAGCTCACCCCGTGACAGGGATAATTCACCCCTCCACTTT. This codes for CASSPRDRDNSPLHF.

V usage is TRBV6-5 and J usage is TRBJ1-3, with 8 bases fitting TRBD1. The germline CDR1 and CDR2 sequences are MNHEY and SVGAGI. The V and J ends lost 6 bases and 4 bases, in that order; junction bases with no gene match: 5. The CDR3 length is 14 residues. CDR3: CASRTTGAGNTIYF. The CDR3 coding sequence is TGTGCCAGCAGGACGACAGGGGCCGGAAACACCATATATTTT.

This clone was recorded a few times. The J gene is TRBJ2-3, the V gene TRBV29-1, with D perhaps matching TRBD2 (5 bases). CDR1 and CDR2 from the germline V gene are SQVTM and ANQGSEA. The CDR3 sequence is 14 residues long. V lost 6 bases, J lost 1 base, and 14 bases lay in between. This chain's CDR3 is CSVPPRGGTDTQYF. Written as DNA, the CDR3 is TGCAGCGTCCCCCCCCGGGGAGGCACAGATACGCAGTATTTT.

The rearrangement links TRBV4-2 to TRBJ2-3; TRBD2 matches 11 bases. This CDR3 has 18 residues. The germline V gene has CDR1 LGHNA and CDR2 YNFKEQ. The ends lost 1 base at V and 4 bases at J; junction bases unmatched: 10. The CDR3 protein is CASSQAGKTSGAADTQYF. CDR3 DNA: TGTGCCAGCAGCCAAGCGGGGAAGACTAGCGGGGCGGCAGATACGCAGTATTTT.

The chain joins TRBV4-1 to TRBJ1-1; D is uncertain. Trimming removed 5 bases from V and 0 bases from J, with 7 bases in between. The CDR3 totals 13 residues. Germline values: CDR1 MGHRA, CDR2 YSYEKL. The CDR3 loop is CASSLLLNTEAFF. Written as DNA, the CDR3 is TGCGCCAGCAGCTTACTCCTGAACACTGAAGCTTTCTTT.

This chain uses TRBV6-4 with TRBJ1-1, with D maybe TRBD1 (6 bases). The V end lost 6 bases, the J end lost 4 bases, and 12 bases lay between the germline ends. The germline CDR1 and CDR2 sequences are MRHNA and SNTAGT. This CDR3 has 13 amino acids. This CDR3 is CASRKTGTTEAFF. The CDR3 nucleotides read TGTGCCAGCAGGAAAACAGGGACCACTGAAGCTTTCTTT.

The count of this clone is one. The chain joins TRBV7-9 to TRBJ1-2; D is uncertain. This CDR3 is 13 amino acids long. The V end was cut by 5 bases, the J end by 6 bases, with 13 bases between. Germline assignment: CDR1 SEHNR and CDR2 FQNEAQ (reference sequence). The CDR3 nucleotides are TGTGCCAGCAGCCTCACAGAGAGGGATGGCTACACCTTC. Protein product: CASSLTERDGYTF. The whole variable domain, filled in from reference TRBV7-9 and TRBJ1-2, reads DTGVSQNPRHKITKRGQNVTFRCDPISEHNRLYWYRQTLGQGPEFLTYFQNEAQLEKSRLLSDRFSAERPKGSFSTLEIQRTEQGDSAMYLCASSLTERDGYTFGSGTRLTVV.

The chain employs TRBV5-1 and TRBJ2-5; the match to TRBD1 covers 8 bases. Per germline, CDR1 SGHRS and CDR2 YFSETQ. The V and J ends lost 5 bases and 4 bases, in that order; junction bases with no gene match: 4. This CDR3 comprises 13 residues. CDR3 sequence (DNA): TGCGCCAGCAGTTGGACAGGGCGAGAGACCCAGTACTTC. Its protein is CASSWTGRETQYF.